This T cell receptor (beta chain) was identified in a study of blood T cell repertoires in COVID-19. Background on the study: T cells, B-cell-depleted T cells, or PBMCs supplied cDNA or gDNA.

Assay: immunoSEQ multiplex PCR; the TCRdb copy retains only in-frame clones and omits some. The sample lists roughly 240,000 clones, around four fifths occurring once. Sequencing was done on a sample of peripheral blood. This sequence originates from a woman in her sixties or seventies with acute or convalescent COVID-19.

The CDR3 region is CASSRDTSNYGYTF. CDR3 coding DNA: TGTGCCAGCAGCCGGGACACATCTAACTATGGCTACACCTTC. V and J are TRBV5-5 and TRBJ1-2; D is possibly TRBD1 (6 bases). The CDR3 runs 14 residues. Germline assignment: CDR1 SGHKS and CDR2 YYEKEE (reference sequence). Trimming left V 4 bases short and J 0 bases short, with 10 bases between.